One T cell receptor beta chain is described in this entry. Researchers generated cDNA in eight separate reactions per sample. The authors ran two nested PCRs of around 15 and 10 cycles on TCRalpha and TCRbeta cDNA. After re-calling the 5' RACE reads, TCRdb lists one entry per CDR3 protein, DNA absent. In total, the table holds around 450,000 distinct CDR3 sequences. This entry belongs to a study of monozygotic twins with inflammatory bowel disease. There are 14 residues in the CDR3. Germline lookup yields CDR1 SEHNR and CDR2 FQNEAQ (reference sequence). This chain uses TRBV7-9 with TRBJ1-4. Sequencing was carried out using blood. The sequence came from a human donor with ulcerative colitis or Crohn's disease, or a healthy co-twin of an affected twin (not recorded which). CDR3 region: CASSLESSNEKLFF.